The 28 T cell receptor beta chains below all came from one sample that was sequenced in a study of cytomegalovirus exposure and HLA in healthy donors. The PCR contained 60 Vbeta and 13 Jbeta primers. The repertoire was sequenced with immunoSEQ multiplex PCR; TCRdb's copy has only in-frame clones and lacks some. The data show 150,000 to 200,000 clones, 75% to 90% seen once. The sequenced sample was PBMCs. These receptor sequences come from a woman between 45 and 60 years old in good health and CMV-seropositive.

The gene calls are TRBV6-1 and TRBJ2-3; 12 nucleotides line up with TRBD2. Per germline, CDR1 MNHNS and CDR2 SASEGT. V lost 1 base to trimming and J lost 2 bases; unmatched junction nucleotides: 4. CDR3 length: 17 amino acids. The CDR3 loop is CASSEGTSGANTDTQYF. DNA of the CDR3: TGTGCCAGCAGTGAAGGGACTAGCGGGGCCAACACAGATACGCAGTATTTT.

This rearrangement joins TRBV6-6 to TRBJ2-3, with 13 bases matching TRBD2. This CDR3 comprises 16 residues. V shed 5 bases, J shed 5 bases, and the junction held 7 bases outside the gene matches. Germline values: CDR1 MNHNY, CDR2 SVGAGI (reference sequence). CDR3 in amino acids: CASSKITSGGGDTQYF. CDR3 DNA: TGTGCCAGCAGTAAAATCACTAGCGGGGGGGGAGATACGCAGTATTTT.

J is TRBJ1-5 and V is TRBV19; maybe TRBD1 (5 bases). V shed 3 bases and J shed 0 bases, with 9 bases lying between them. Germline values: CDR1 LNHDA, CDR2 SQIVND (reference sequence). CDR3 length: 15 amino acids. The chain's CDR3 is CASSMSRDSNQPQHF. DNA for the CDR3: TGTGCCAGTAGTATGTCCAGGGATAGCAATCAGCCCCAGCATTTT.

V and J are TRBV10-3 and TRBJ1-3; D is perhaps TRBD1 (6 bases). Trimming pared 2 bases from V and 2 bases from J, leaving 10 bases between. This CDR3 contains 15 residues. The germline V gene has CDR1 ENHRY and CDR2 SYGVKD. CDR3 in DNA: TGTGCCATCAGTGAGCCCCAGGGGCCTGGAAACACCATATATTTT. This gives the protein CAISEPQGPGNTIYF.

This chain connects TRBV5-1 to TRBJ2-1; 10 nucleotides agree with TRBD1. CDR1 is SGHRS, CDR2 YFSETQ, per germline. The trim removed 5 bases at V and 7 bases at J, leaving 9 bases unmatched. The CDR3 is 15 amino acids. CDR3 coding DNA: TGCGCCAGCAGGGTGGGACAGGGGTCATCGAATGAGCAGTTCTTC. Translated: CASRVGQGSSNEQFF.

About this clone itself: Within the sample, other DNA sequences also encode this same CDR3. This chain joins TRBV18 and TRBJ2-7, with D uncertain. Germline-derived CDR1 and CDR2 are KGHSH and LQKENI. The CDR3 covers 13 residues. V gave up 0 bases and J gave up 0 bases, with 3 bases separating them. In DNA form, the CDR3 reads TGTGCCAGCTCACCACCTAGCTCCTACGAGCAGTACTTC. Amino acid sequence: CASSPPSSYEQYF.

This chain connects TRBV10-3 to TRBJ2-7; no definite D call. Per germline, CDR1 ENHRY and CDR2 SYGVKD. Trimming removed 4 bases from V and 5 bases from J, with 15 bases in between. The CDR3 spans 14 residues. CDR3 region: CAISGAPRLDEQYF. CDR3 coding DNA: TGTGCCATCAGTGGAGCCCCCCGACTTGACGAGCAGTACTTC.

The CDR3 bases are TGTGCCATCAGTGGGACAGGAGGCAATGAGCAGTTCTTC. Amino acids: CAISGTGGNEQFF. This chain uses TRBV10-3 with TRBJ2-1; 7 bases agree with TRBD1. Per germline, CDR1 ENHRY and CDR2 SYGVKD. V was clipped by 4 bases and J by 6 bases; unmatched bases: 3. The CDR3 loop spans 13 amino acids.

CDR3 DNA: TGTGCCAGCAGCCAATCAGGCGGCGCGGCTATGAACACTGAAGCTTTCTTT. Translation gives CASSQSGGAAMNTEAFF. The gene calls are TRBV16 and TRBJ1-1; D not certain. Germline-derived CDR1 and CDR2 are KGHSY and FQNENV. V lost 0 bases and J 0 bases, leaving 14 bases between the germline ends. The CDR3 extends over 17 amino acids.

The chain combines TRBV7-2 with TRBJ2-3, with TRBD1 matching 7 bases. J gave up 0 bases and V 5 bases, and 8 bases lay outside the gene matches. CDR3 length: 16 amino acids. Germline V gene data show CDR1 as SGHTA and CDR2 as FQGNSA. The DNA for the CDR3 is TGTGCCAGCAGCCGCGGACAGGCGACCAGCACAGATACGCAGTATTTT. Residues: CASSRGQATSTDTQYF.

The genes are TRBV11-3 and TRBJ2-2; D is unclear. The V gene's germline CDR1 is SGHNT and CDR2 YENEEA. This CDR3 region has 12 residues. V lost 4 bases and J 8 bases, leaving 8 bases between the germline ends. The CDR3 sequence: CASSYAGGELFF. The CDR3 bases are TGTGCCAGCAGCTACGCCGGGGGGGAGCTGTTTTTT.

The chain employs TRBV11-2 and TRBJ2-2; TRBD1 aligns across 8 bases. The CDR3 is 17 residues long. The germline gives CDR1 SGHAT, CDR2 FQNNGV. The trim removed 0 bases at V and 2 bases at J, leaving 5 bases unmatched. The CDR3 loop is CASSLDRTGYNTGELFF. CDR3 DNA: TGTGCCAGCAGCTTAGATAGGACAGGGTATAACACCGGGGAGCTGTTTTTT.

V gene TRBV5-1 combines with J gene TRBJ2-7; 9 bases align to TRBD1. The CDR3 has 14 residues. Germline V gives CDR1 SGHRS, CDR2 YFSETQ. The trim removed 2 bases at V and 5 bases at J, leaving 5 bases unmatched. The CDR3 bases are TGCGCCAGCAGCTTTGGGACAGGGCTCAACGAGCAGTACTTC. This sequence encodes CASSFGTGLNEQYF.

V usage is TRBV5-1 and J usage is TRBJ2-7, with D uncertain. Per germline, CDR1 SGHRS and CDR2 YFSETQ. Deletions cut 5 bases from V and 0 bases from J, with 15 bases between. The CDR3 has 15 amino acids. The DNA for the CDR3 is TGCGCCAGCAGAACAGTCTCCTCGAGCTCCTACGAGCAGTACTTC. It specifies CASRTVSSSSYEQYF.

This clone came up a few times. The chain's CDR3 is CASGSGGDSYEQYF. The CDR3 DNA reads as TGTGCCAGCGGATCGGGGGGGGACTCCTACGAGCAGTACTTC. This chain joins TRBV7-6 and TRBJ2-7; 8 bases are shared with TRBD2. Germline V CDR1 and CDR2: SGHVS, FNYEAQ. The CDR3 has 14 residues. The V and J ends lost 8 bases and 0 bases, in that order; junction bases with no gene match: 6. Filled out from reference TRBV7-6 and TRBJ2-7, the complete variable domain reads GAGVSQSPRYKVTKRGQDVALRCDPISGHVSLYWYRQALGQGPEFLTYFNYEAQQDKSGLPNDRFSAERPEGSISTLTIQRTEQRDSAMYRCASGSGGDSYEQYFGPGTRLTVT.

The rearrangement uses TRBV18 and TRBJ2-7; no firm D call. Germline V gives CDR1 KGHSH, CDR2 LQKENI. V lost 3 bases, J lost 1 base, and 10 bases lay in between. This CDR3 is built from 14 residues. CDR3 in amino acids: CASSPSGRSYEQYF. Here the CDR3 DNA reads TGTGCCAGCTCACCTTCAGGCAGGTCCTACGAGCAGTACTTC.

The chain is built from TRBV5-1 and TRBJ2-5; possible D gene TRBD2, 5 bases. Trimming shortened V by 2 bases and J by 3 bases, and 5 bases separated the two germline ends. The CDR3 length is 12 residues. Germline V gene data show CDR1 as SGHRS and CDR2 as YFSETQ. The CDR3 DNA reads TGCGCCAGCAGCTTCGGGGAAGAGACCCAGTACTTC. This gives the protein CASSFGEETQYF.

The chain recombines TRBV29-1 with TRBJ2-5, with a weak D call TRBD1 (5 bases). The ends were cut back, 4 bases at V and 5 bases at J, with 17 bases in the middle. CDR3 length: 14 residues. Germline CDR1 and CDR2: SQVTM and ANQGSEA. The CDR3 DNA reads as TGCAGCGTTGTCAGTGGGTCAGGGCGGGAGACCCAGTACTTC. Its translation is CSVVSGSGRETQYF.

This clone was recorded a few times. The chain has TRBV27 and TRBJ1-5; D gene ambiguous. V gave up 9 bases and J gave up 2 bases, with 20 bases separating them. Per the germline V gene, CDR1 is MNHEY and CDR2 is SMNVEV (reference sequence). This CDR3 has 16 residues. The CDR3 nucleotides read TGTGCCAGTCCCCGAGTAGAGGGTACTCGCAATCAGCCCCAGCATTTT. It translates to CASPRVEGTRNQPQHF.

The rearrangement uses TRBV28 and TRBJ1-4; D remains ambiguous. The CDR3 is 15 amino acids. V lost 3 bases and J 2 bases, leaving 10 bases between the germline ends. The V gene's germline CDR1 is MDHEN and CDR2 SYDVKM. Here the CDR3 reads CASSFSQATNEKLFF. CDR3 DNA sequence: TGTGCCAGCAGTTTCTCGCAGGCCACTAATGAAAAACTGTTTTTT. The full variable domain, its missing parts supplied by reference TRBV28 and TRBJ1-4, is DVKVTQSSRYLVKRTGEKVFLECVQDMDHENMFWYRQDPGLGLRLIYFSYDVKMKEKGDIPEGYSVSREKKERFSLILESASTNQTSMYLCASSFSQATNEKLFFGSGTQLSVL.

This clone is a singleton in its sample. This chain joins TRBV4-3 and TRBJ2-3, with 10 bases fitting TRBD2. Germline values: CDR1 LGHNA, CDR2 YSLEER. The CDR3 loop spans 16 amino acids. Trimming cost V 0 bases and J 4 bases; bases outside gene matches: 4. The CDR3 loop reads CASSQEPSGGPDTQYF. In DNA, the CDR3 is TGCGCCAGCAGCCAAGAGCCTAGCGGGGGTCCAGATACGCAGTATTTT.

The V and J genes are TRBV15 and TRBJ1-5; D uncertain. The CDR3 loop spans 15 amino acids. Trimming pared 0 bases from V and 1 base from J, leaving 7 bases between. Germline V gene data show CDR1 as LNHNV and CDR2 as YYDKDF (reference sequence). The CDR3 DNA follows: TGTGCCACCAGCAGAGACGGGGAGAGCAATCAGCCCCAGCATTTT. This sequence encodes CATSRDGESNQPQHF.

The gene calls are TRBV9 and TRBJ2-1, with TRBD2 matching over 8 bases. Looked up from germline, CDR1 is SGDLS and CDR2 is YYNGEE. Trimming took 4 bases from V and 0 from J; bases not matched to a gene: 3. CDR3 length equals 15 residues. The CDR3 sequence: CASSRGGFSYNEQFF. The CDR3 DNA reads as TGTGCCAGCAGCCGGGGGGGATTCTCCTACAATGAGCAGTTCTTC.

This chain uses TRBV5-8 with TRBJ1-1; TRBD1 might be the D (5 bases). This CDR3 has 13 amino acids. Germline-derived CDR1 and CDR2 are SGHTS and YDEGEE. The V end lost 4 bases, the J end lost 1 base, and 8 bases lay between the germline ends. The DNA for the CDR3 is TGTGCCAGCAGCCGAACAGGGAACACTGAAGCTTTCTTT. Translation gives CASSRTGNTEAFF.

The chain recombines TRBV29-1 with TRBJ1-4, with D maybe TRBD1 (5 bases). The CDR3 extends over 12 amino acids. The V and J ends lost 4 bases and 5 bases respectively, with 8 bases between them. Per the germline V gene, CDR1 is SQVTM and CDR2 is ANQGSEA. CDR3 region: CSVVGVNEKLFF. The DNA for the CDR3 is TGCAGCGTTGTAGGGGTGAATGAAAAACTGTTTTTT.

The chain is built from TRBV4-1 and TRBJ2-7; 14 bases align to TRBD2. The junction had 12 bases not matched to a gene; V was cut back by 5 bases and J by 6 bases. The CDR3 sequence is 17 residues long. The germline CDR1 and CDR2 sequences are MGHRA and YSYEKL. The CDR3 sequence is CASSDGLAGGGWREQYF. CDR3 DNA: TGCGCCAGCAGCGATGGACTAGCGGGAGGTGGGTGGCGCGAGCAGTACTTC.

The CDR3 loop reads CASSQTGTAANYGYTF. DNA of the CDR3: TGCGCCAGCAGCCAGACTGGGACAGCCGCTAACTATGGCTACACCTTC. The chain employs TRBV4-1 and TRBJ1-2, with 7 positions matching TRBD1. J lost 0 bases, V lost 3 bases, and 7 bases had no gene match. This CDR3 region has 16 residues. CDR1 and CDR2 (germline): MGHRA, YSYEKL.

The V and J genes are TRBV25-1 and TRBJ1-2; TRBD1 might be the D (5 bases). CDR3 size: 14 residues. Trimming cost V 6 bases and J 6 bases, with 17 bases left between them. Germline CDR1 and CDR2: MGHDK and SYGVNS. The CDR3 is CASRTTTDADGYTF. In DNA form, the CDR3 reads TGTGCCAGCAGAACCACGACAGACGCGGATGGCTACACCTTC.